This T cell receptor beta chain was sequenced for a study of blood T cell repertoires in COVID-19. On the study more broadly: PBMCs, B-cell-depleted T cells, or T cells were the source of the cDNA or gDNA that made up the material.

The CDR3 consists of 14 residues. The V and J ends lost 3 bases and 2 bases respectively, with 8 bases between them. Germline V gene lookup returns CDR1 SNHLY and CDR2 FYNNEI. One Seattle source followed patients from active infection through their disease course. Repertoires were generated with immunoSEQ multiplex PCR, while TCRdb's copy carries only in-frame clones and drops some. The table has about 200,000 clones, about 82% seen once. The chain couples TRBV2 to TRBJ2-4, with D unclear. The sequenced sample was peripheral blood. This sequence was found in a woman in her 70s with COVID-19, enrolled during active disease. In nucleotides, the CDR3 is TGTGCCAGCAGTGAGAGTAGCACCAAAAACATTCAGTACTTC. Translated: CASSESSTKNIQYF.